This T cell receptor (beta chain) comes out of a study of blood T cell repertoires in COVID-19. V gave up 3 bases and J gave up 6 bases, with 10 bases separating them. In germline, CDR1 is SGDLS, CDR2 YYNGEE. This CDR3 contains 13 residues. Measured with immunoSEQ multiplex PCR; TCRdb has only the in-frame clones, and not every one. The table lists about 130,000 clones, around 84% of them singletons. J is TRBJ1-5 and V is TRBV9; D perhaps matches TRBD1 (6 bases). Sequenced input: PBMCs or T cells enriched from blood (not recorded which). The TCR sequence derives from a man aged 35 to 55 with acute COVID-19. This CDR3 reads CASSARGGQPQHF. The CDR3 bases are TGTGCCAGCAGCGCCCGAGGGGGTCAGCCCCAGCATTTT. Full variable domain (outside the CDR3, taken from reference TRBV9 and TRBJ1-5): DSGVTQTPKHLITATGQRVTLRCSPRSGDLSVYWYQQSLDQGLQFLIQYYNGEERAKGNILERFSAQQFPDLHSELNLSSLELGDSALYFCASSARGGQPQHFGDGTRLSIL.